Given below is one T cell receptor (beta chain) in context. Its antigen is unidentified. This specimen comes from a study of cytomegalovirus exposure and HLA in healthy donors. V lost 0 bases and J 0 bases, leaving 13 bases between the germline ends. The CDR3 has 17 residues. Looked up from germline, CDR1 is LGHNA and CDR2 is YSLEER. It was with 60 Vbeta and 13 Jbeta primers that the PCR ran. Clones were read by immunoSEQ multiplex PCR, and TCRdb kept only the in-frame ones, dropping some. This sample has roughly 150,000 clones, with almost 75% found just once. The study's findings and limits: The authors excluded some V segments, including TRBV6-2 and TRBV6-3, as indistinguishable.

The rearrangement joins TRBV4-3 to TRBJ2-3; D is possibly TRBD1 (5 bases). The sample was PBMCs. The receptor comes from a woman in her late teens or twenties in good health and CMV-seropositive. The CDR3 protein is CASSQEGRAASTDTQYF. The CDR3 nucleotides read TGCGCCAGCAGCCAAGAGGGCAGGGCGGCGAGCACAGATACGCAGTATTTT.